This T cell receptor beta chain comes out of a study of blood T cell repertoires in COVID-19. Across the whole study: Italy, Spain and the United States were the sources of the convalescent and acute COVID-19 samples. T cells, B-cell-depleted T cells, or PBMCs provided the cDNA or gDNA that served as material.

In the original analysis: It was from reference gene primer amplification that nucleated cell counts were estimated. The repertoire was sequenced with immunoSEQ multiplex PCR; TCRdb's copy has only in-frame clones and lacks some. The V and J calls and clone size are taken from that table; D and trimming were inferred from the DNA. The sample contains about 100,000 clones, around 88% of which appear only once. The sequenced material came from peripheral blood. This clonotype was sampled from a human donor in a cohort sampled during active COVID-19.

The CDR3 here is CASSRTSQDTDTQYF. The CDR3 bases are TGCGCCAGCAGCAGGACTAGTCAGGACACAGATACGCAGTATTTT. The chain combines TRBV4-3 with TRBJ2-3; 7 bases match TRBD2. Germline CDR1 and CDR2: LGHNA and YSLEER. After removal of 5 bases from V and 2 bases from J, the junction contained 7 bases not matched to a gene. The CDR3 sequence is 15 residues long.